This note documents a single T cell receptor (beta chain) sequence. Its antigen is currently not known. Within one base of it there is no much larger clone, and no base qualities were kept. This sample is part of a study of cytomegalovirus exposure and HLA in healthy donors (dated by TCRdb to about 2017). Study-wide context: The roughly 700 repertoires of the first cohort and the 120 validation repertoires were produced on the same platform, according to a later analysis. To predict cytomegalovirus infection status, the study combined high-throughput TCR immunosequencing, statistical association of individual TCRs with disease status, and machine learning. Besides the first cohort of 666 subjects, a separate validation cohort made up of 120 different subjects was used. The study aimed to test whether signatures of past pathogen exposure could be identified by cataloging public T cell receptors. General conclusions and limits of the study: The validation cohort had no HLA typing available for a later analysis, so co-occurrence within that cohort was assessed over all 130 or so repertoires. A later analysis found that TCRs clustered in the first cohort also tended to co-occur in the roughly 120 validation repertoires, with 90% to 95% of cluster scores above 0. In vitro tests confirmed that three of the cytomegalovirus-associated TCR beta chains recognize cytomegalovirus antigens. According to the authors, the approach could potentially be generalized to other disease states and immunological phenotypes. In both the original and validation cohorts, the classifier was reported to diagnose cytomegalovirus status with high specificity and sensitivity. Across donors, most TCR sequences were observed very rarely, whereas some public TCRs were present in many individuals. In the study, some 160 TCR beta chains were listed as associated with cytomegalovirus.

The library was built by means of the immunoSEQ multiplex PCR assay. Per the authors' processing: A statistical classification framework was developed to diagnose cytomegalovirus status using the catalog of TCR beta chain sequences. TCRdb limited this immuneACCESS table to in-frame rearrangements with V and J called. A share of clones is missing; checked studies link under half to unresolved V genes, and the rest is unexplained. The V and J calls and clone size are taken from that table; D and trimming were inferred from the DNA. This sample gives 40,000 to 55,000 clones in total; roughly 93% of them show up just once. The ten largest clones capture less than 2.5% of the sample. The donors belonged to the validation cohort of around 110 subjects, which was separate from the approximately 610-subject first cohort. The V end gives up 7 bases and the J end 4 bases, leaving 15 bases in the junction not matched to a gene. CDR1 and CDR2 are read off the germline V gene (reference sequence) as LNHDA and SQIVND. From the cysteine up to the phenylalanine, the CDR3 has a length of 16 residues. The DNA shown is the 48-base CDR3, in frame from base 1.

The chain is made from TRBV19 and TRBJ2-5; a stretch of 7 junction bases matches TRBD2. This clonotype originated in a woman aged 18 to 35 in good health and CMV-seronegative. The sample consisted of PBMCs. The bases read TGTGCCAGTATCCGACCGGCGGGAGAAGGGGCAGAGACCCAGTACTTC. Translated, it gives CASIRPAGEGAETQYF.